Below are 28 T cell receptor beta chains sequenced from a single sample in a study of T cell repertoires in cytomegalovirus infection. One entry per CDR3 protein results from TCRdb running MiXCR on the reads. The sample holds hundreds of thousands of distinct CDR3 sequences; 20% to 25% are singletons and the top ten take less than 9.5%. Sample: CD8+ T cells from PBMCs. These receptors were taken from a human donor in good health (CMV status not recorded). Some clones in this sample may be carry-over from other donors' samples.

The J gene is TRBJ1-5, the V gene TRBV29-1; maybe TRBD1 (6 bases). V gave up 1 base and J gave up 4 bases, with 11 bases separating them. This CDR3 is built from 14 residues. Germline CDR1 reads SQVTM; CDR2 reads ANQGSEA. CDR3 residues: CSVEGGQDNQPQHF. CDR3 in DNA: TGCAGCGTTGAAGGGGGGCAGGATAATCAGCCCCAGCATTTT.

This chain joins TRBV28 and TRBJ2-7; perhaps TRBD2 as D (6 bases). The CDR3 extends over 20 amino acids. Germline values: CDR1 MDHEN, CDR2 SYDVKM. V lost 3 bases, J lost 3 bases, and 30 bases lay in between. CDR3: CASSFGRGQLGGWNYYEQYV. CDR3 bases: TGTGCCAGCAGTTTCGGAAGAGGCCAATTGGGAGGCTGGAACTACTACGAGCAGTACGTC.

The chain has TRBV29-1 and TRBJ2-7; D perhaps matches TRBD1 (6 bases). Trimming pared 3 bases from V and 5 bases from J, leaving 11 bases between. Per the germline V gene, CDR1 is SQVTM and CDR2 is ANQGSEA. This CDR3 has 12 residues. The DNA for the CDR3 is TGCAGCGTTGACCCCACAGGGAACGAGCAGTACTTC. This gives the protein CSVDPTGNEQYF.

This clonotype was seen a handful of times. V and J are TRBV29-1 and TRBJ1-2, with a tentative D call TRBD1 (5 bases). The CDR3 runs to 12 residues. Germline assignment: CDR1 SQVTM and CDR2 ANQGSEA. V lost 5 bases and J lost 3, with 10 bases in between. CDR3 amino acids: CSVPQVYYGYTF. The CDR3 DNA reads as TGCAGCGTTCCACAGGTGTACTATGGCTACACCTTC.

Many counts were recorded for this clonotype. The chain joins TRBV6-2 or TRBV6-3 to TRBJ2-7, with 10 bases matching TRBD2. V shed 5 bases, J shed 3 bases, and the junction held 10 bases outside the gene matches. Germline-derived CDR1 and CDR2 are MNHEY and SVGEGT. The CDR3 totals 16 residues. The CDR3 here is CASSPILAGVFYEQYV. The DNA of the CDR3 is TGTGCCAGCAGTCCGATCCTAGCGGGGGTATTCTACGAGCAGTACGTC.

The sample holds many counts of this clonotype. The chain recombines TRBV7-2 with TRBJ2-1; 9 nucleotides align to TRBD2. V shed 2 bases and J 3 bases; nucleotides not matched to a gene: 5. This CDR3 comprises 16 residues. The germline CDR1 and CDR2 sequences are SGHTA and FQGNSA. The CDR3 sequence is CASSLKPAGGYNEQFF. Here the CDR3 DNA reads TGTGCCAGCAGCTTAAAACCAGCGGGGGGCTACAATGAGCAGTTCTTC.

This clonotype was observed a few times. The rearrangement uses TRBV7-3 and TRBJ2-7; 7 nucleotides line up with TRBD1. CDR1 and CDR2 from the germline V gene are SGHTA and FQGTGA. The CDR3 is 13 residues long. The V segment lost 3 bases and the J segment 6 bases; nucleotides outside the gene matches: 5. This CDR3 is CASSFGDSGEQYV. CDR3 sequence (DNA): TGTGCCAGCAGCTTTGGGGACAGTGGCGAGCAGTACGTC.

At least ten counts were recorded for this clonotype. The rearrangement joins TRBV7-8 to TRBJ2-1; TRBD2 is a possible D gene (5 bases). In germline, CDR1 is SGHVS, CDR2 FQNEAQ. Trimming pared 1 base from V and 4 bases from J, leaving 14 bases between. This CDR3 has 16 residues. CDR3 amino acids: CASSLVRGPIYNEQFF. For the CDR3, the DNA is TGTGCCAGCAGCTTAGTTCGGGGTCCTATTTACAATGAGCAGTTCTTC.

The chain is built from TRBV29-1 and TRBJ1-2, with 8 bases fitting TRBD1. The CDR3 sequence is 14 residues long. Germline V gene sequence: CDR1 SQVTM, CDR2 ANQGSEA. With V trimmed by 6 bases and J by 4 bases, 10 bases remained unmatched. In DNA form, the CDR3 reads TGCAGCGTAACCGGGACAGGATCCCCCTATGGCTACACCTTC. It translates to CSVTGTGSPYGYTF.

This clonotype was seen more than once but under ten times. The chain recombines TRBV29-1 with TRBJ2-5; D gene unclear. Germline CDR1 and CDR2: SQVTM and ANQGSEA. CDR3 length equals 10 residues. With 4 bases removed from V and 13 bases from J, the gap between germline ends came to 13 bases. The CDR3 region has the DNA TGCAGCGTTGGTTTGCAGGCACTGTACTTC. This sequence encodes CSVGLQALYF.

This clonotype was counted between two and nine times. The gene calls are TRBV6-1 and TRBJ2-7; D may be TRBD1 or TRBD2 (6 bases each). The V end was cut by 5 bases, the J end by 4 bases, with 15 bases between. Germline V lookup: CDR1 MNHNS, CDR2 SASEGT. The CDR3 loop spans 14 amino acids. The CDR3 sequence is CASSSRRDNYEQYV. Written as DNA, the CDR3 is TGTGCCAGCAGTTCCCGGAGGGACAATTACGAGCAGTACGTC.

This clonotype was seen more than once but under ten times. The chain has TRBV29-1 and TRBJ1-4; TRBD1 might be the D (6 bases). This CDR3 has 12 amino acids. V was trimmed by 4 bases and J by 8 bases, leaving 11 bases between them. The germline V gene encodes CDR1 SQVTM and CDR2 ANQGSEA. The CDR3 DNA is TGCAGCGTTGGGGGGGCTGGGGAAAAACTGTTTTTT. This sequence encodes CSVGGAGEKLFF.

The chain links TRBV6-2 or TRBV6-3 to TRBJ2-7; D might be TRBD2 (6 bases). V lost 2 bases and J lost 4, with 18 bases in between. The CDR3 is 16 amino acids. CDR1 MNHEY and CDR2 SVGEGT come from the germline V gene. CDR3 DNA: TGTGCCAGCAGTTACGGGCCACCCGGGGAGGCGTACGAGCAGTACGTC. This gives the protein CASSYGPPGEAYEQYV.

CDR3 bases: TGTGCCAGCCGGGGGGTGAGCACAGATACGCAGTATTTT. Its protein is CASRGVSTDTQYF. The V and J genes are TRBV6-1 and TRBJ2-3, with 7 bases fitting TRBD2. J was trimmed by 0 bases and V by 8 bases; bases with no gene match: 2. This CDR3 has 13 residues. The V gene's germline CDR1 is MNHNS and CDR2 SASEGT.

This clonotype occurred many times. The chain uses TRBV6-4 and TRBJ2-1, with a weak D call TRBD1 (6 bases). The CDR3 is made up of 13 amino acids. V was clipped by 3 bases and J by 9 bases, with 12 bases between them. Germline CDR1 is MRHNA and CDR2 is SNTAGT. The CDR3 spells CASSEVEQGEQFF. The DNA for the CDR3 is TGTGCCAGCAGTGAAGTCGAACAGGGTGAGCAGTTCTTC.

This chain joins TRBV7-2 and TRBJ2-7; D unresolved. Trimming removed 4 bases from V and 2 bases from J, with 21 bases in between. The CDR3 length is 17 residues. CDR1 SGHTA and CDR2 FQGNSA come from the germline V gene. The CDR3 DNA is TGTGCCAGCAGCTCAACTGACCGGGTTTCCAACGCCTACGAGCAGTACGTC. It translates to CASSSTDRVSNAYEQYV.

This clonotype was seen just once. This chain connects TRBV6-6 to TRBJ1-2; TRBD1 matches 7 bases. From germline, CDR1 is MNHNY and CDR2 SVGAGI (reference sequence). The CDR3 extends over 15 amino acids. After removal of 0 bases from V and 5 bases from J, the junction contained 6 bases not matched to a gene. The CDR3 DNA sequence: TGTGCCAGCAGTTACTCGGGGACAGCCCTGTATGGCTACACCTTC. The encoded protein is CASSYSGTALYGYTF.

This clonotype was detected many times. The gene calls are TRBV7-8 and TRBJ2-5; D gene ambiguous. Trimming stripped 0 bases from V and 1 base from J, with 0 bases between. This CDR3 has 12 amino acids. CDR1 is SGHVS, CDR2 FQNEAQ, per germline. CDR3 protein: CASSLAQETQYF. CDR3 sequence (DNA): TGTGCCAGCAGCTTAGCCCAAGAGACCCAGTACTTC.

This clonotype was detected many times. The V call is TRBV12-3 or TRBV12-4, the J call TRBJ1-5; D gene uncertain. V was pared by 6 bases and J by 5 bases, with 11 bases between. The CDR3 contains 13 residues. CDR3 coding DNA: TGTGCCAGCAGATCGGCCATCTATCAGCCCCAGCATTTT. This gives the protein CASRSAIYQPQHF.

This clonotype appeared a few times. The chain uses TRBV4-3 and TRBJ1-5; tentative D call: TRBD1 (5 bases). Germline values: CDR1 LGHNA, CDR2 YSLEER. The V and J ends lost 0 bases and 3 bases respectively, with 15 bases between them. The length of the CDR3 is 17 residues. CDR3 region: CASSQDFWGRTNQPQHF. DNA of the CDR3: TGCGCCAGCAGCCAAGATTTCTGGGGCCGGACCAATCAGCCCCAGCATTTT.

As for this clonotype: A single base separates this from a much larger clone, so it may be a read error. The V and J genes are TRBV12-3 or TRBV12-4 and TRBJ1-2, with D possibly being TRBD1 (5 bases). This CDR3 is 12 amino acids long. V was cut by 10 bases and J by 8 bases, with 17 bases left in between. In DNA form, the CDR3 reads TGTGCCAACAGGTCGGAGCCCTTAGGCTACACCTTC. It encodes CANRSEPLGYTF.

The V gene is TRBV15, the J gene TRBJ1-5; no reliable D call. This CDR3 comprises 13 residues. Trimming removed 4 bases from V and 0 bases from J, with 4 bases in between. The V gene's germline CDR1 is LNHNV and CDR2 YYDKDF (reference sequence). CDR3 coding DNA: TGTGCCACCAGCAAGGGTAGCAATCAGCCCCAGCATTTT. Translated, it gives CATSKGSNQPQHF.

This clonotype was detected once. V gene TRBV28 combines with J gene TRBJ2-7; D possibly corresponds to TRBD1 (6 bases). The V gene lost 3 bases and the J gene lost 5 bases, with 11 bases spanning the gap. CDR3 length: 13 amino acids. Germline V lookup: CDR1 MDHEN, CDR2 SYDVKM. The CDR3 spells CASSFPGVNEQYV. The CDR3, as DNA: TGTGCCAGCAGTTTCCCAGGGGTAAACGAGCAGTACGTC.

V is TRBV20-1 and J is TRBJ2-1, with TRBD2 matching 7 bases. Trimming cost V 4 bases and J 12 bases; bases outside gene matches: 3. The CDR3 is 10 residues long. From germline, CDR1 is DFQATT and CDR2 SNEGSKA (reference sequence). In DNA, the CDR3 is TGCAGTGCTATCGCGGGGGTGCAGTTCTTC. Its protein is CSAIAGVQFF.

The sample holds many counts of this clonotype. The chain combines TRBV6-2 or TRBV6-3 with TRBJ2-7, with D maybe TRBD1 (6 bases). CDR1 is MNHEY, CDR2 SVGEGT, per germline. The length of the CDR3 is 14 residues. V dropped 8 bases and J dropped 3 bases, with 17 bases sitting between them. The CDR3 sequence is CASDSGTSVYEQYV. The CDR3 coding sequence is TGTGCCAGCGACTCCGGGACATCGGTCTACGAGCAGTACGTC.

The chain couples TRBV27 to TRBJ2-5; TRBD1 matches 9 bases. CDR1 MNHEY and CDR2 SMNVEV come from the germline V gene (reference sequence). V trimming: 5 bases; J trimming: 7 bases; junction bases outside the gene matches: 17. The CDR3 has 17 residues. The CDR3 here is CASSPTPGQGRRGTQYF. The DNA for the CDR3 is TGTGCCAGCAGTCCAACTCCGGGACAGGGCCGAAGAGGGACCCAGTACTTC.

This chain uses TRBV20-1 with TRBJ2-1; D is unclear. The ends were cut back, 0 bases at V and 0 bases at J, with 9 bases in the middle. Germline V CDR1 and CDR2: DFQATT, SNEGSKA (reference sequence). The CDR3 has 15 residues. In DNA form, the CDR3 reads TGCAGTGCTAGAGATCTAGATGGCTCCTACAATGAGCAGTTCTTC. This encodes CSARDLDGSYNEQFF.

This chain joins TRBV6-2 or TRBV6-3 and TRBJ1-1; TRBD1 aligns across 10 bases. V shed 6 bases and J 8 bases; nucleotides not matched to a gene: 9. Germline CDR1 is MNHEY and CDR2 is SVGEGT. The CDR3 consists of 14 residues. For the CDR3, the DNA is TGTGCCAGCAGACCCGACAGGGGGCTATGGGAAGCTTTCTTT. This gives the protein CASRPDRGLWEAFF.